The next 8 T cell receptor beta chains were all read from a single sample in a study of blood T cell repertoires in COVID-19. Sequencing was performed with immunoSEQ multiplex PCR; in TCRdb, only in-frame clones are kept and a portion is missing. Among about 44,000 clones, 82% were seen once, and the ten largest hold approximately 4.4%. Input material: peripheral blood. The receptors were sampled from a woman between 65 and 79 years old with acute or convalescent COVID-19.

CDR3 protein: CAISSRGEPQHF. The CDR3 DNA follows: TGTGCCATCAGTTCTCGGGGAGAGCCCCAGCATTTT. The chain combines TRBV10-3 with TRBJ1-5; D gene ambiguous. Germline CDR1 is ENHRY and CDR2 is SYGVKD. Trimming took off 5 bases at V and 8 bases at J, with 10 bases between the two ends. This CDR3 region has 12 residues.

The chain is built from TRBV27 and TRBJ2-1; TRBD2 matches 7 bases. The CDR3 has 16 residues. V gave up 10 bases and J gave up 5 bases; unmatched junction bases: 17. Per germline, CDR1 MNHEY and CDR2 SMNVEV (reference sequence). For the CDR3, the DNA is TGTGCCACGACGTTGGCTAGCGGACGCCTACACAATGAGCAGTTCTTC. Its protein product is CATTLASGRLHNEQFF.

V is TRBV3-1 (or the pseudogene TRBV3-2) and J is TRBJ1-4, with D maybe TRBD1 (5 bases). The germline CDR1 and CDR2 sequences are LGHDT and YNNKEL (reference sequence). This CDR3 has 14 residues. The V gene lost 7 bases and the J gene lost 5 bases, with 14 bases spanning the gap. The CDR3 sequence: CASTRGRSNEKLFF. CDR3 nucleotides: TGTGCCAGCACGCGGGGACGGTCGAATGAAAAACTGTTTTTT.

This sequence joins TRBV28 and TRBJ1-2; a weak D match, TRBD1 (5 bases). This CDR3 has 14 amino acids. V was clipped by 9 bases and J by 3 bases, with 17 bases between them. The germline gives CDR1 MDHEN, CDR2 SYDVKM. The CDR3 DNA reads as TGTGCCAGTTCCCCCAGGGTAGAATACTATGGCTACACCTTC. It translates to CASSPRVEYYGYTF.

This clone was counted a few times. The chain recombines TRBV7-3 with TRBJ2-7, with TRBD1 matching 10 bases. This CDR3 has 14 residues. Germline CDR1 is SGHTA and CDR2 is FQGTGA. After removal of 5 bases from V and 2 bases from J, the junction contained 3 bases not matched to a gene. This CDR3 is CASSPGTGAYEQYF. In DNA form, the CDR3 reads TGTGCCAGCAGCCCCGGGACAGGGGCCTACGAGCAGTACTTC. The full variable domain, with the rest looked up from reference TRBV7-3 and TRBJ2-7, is GAGVSQTPSNKVTEKGKYVELRCDPISGHTALYWYRQSLGQGPEFLIYFQGTGAADDSGLPNDRFFAVRPEGSVSTLKIQRTERGDSAVYLCASSPGTGAYEQYFGPGTRLTVT.

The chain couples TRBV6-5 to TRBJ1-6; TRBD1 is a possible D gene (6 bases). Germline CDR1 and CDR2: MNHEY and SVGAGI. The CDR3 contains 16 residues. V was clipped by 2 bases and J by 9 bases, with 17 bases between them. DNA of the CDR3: TGTGCCAGCAGTTACGTCCAGGGGCTAACCGCTTCACCCCTCCACTTT. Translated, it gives CASSYVQGLTASPLHF.

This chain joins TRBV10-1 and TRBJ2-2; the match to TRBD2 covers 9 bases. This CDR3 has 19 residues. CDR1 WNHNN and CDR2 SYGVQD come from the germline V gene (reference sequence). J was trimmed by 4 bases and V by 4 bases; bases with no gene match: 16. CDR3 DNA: TGCGCCAGCAGTGTATGGGTTCGGGTAGCGGGAGAAGGCACCGGGGAGCTGTTTTTT. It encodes CASSVWVRVAGEGTGELFF.

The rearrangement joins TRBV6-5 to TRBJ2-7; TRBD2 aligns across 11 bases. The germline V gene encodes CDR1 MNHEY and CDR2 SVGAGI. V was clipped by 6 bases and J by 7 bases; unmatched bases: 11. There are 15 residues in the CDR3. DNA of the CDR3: TGTGCCAGCAGAGGACTAGCGGGCCTCTATAGGGAGCAGTACTTC. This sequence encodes CASRGLAGLYREQYF.